The T cell receptor (beta chain) described here comes from a study of T cell changes during pregnancy in multiple sclerosis. Some clones are missing from TCRdb's copy, which holds only in-frame ones; the method was immunoSEQ multiplex PCR. The table includes more than 70,000 clones, 80% to 95% detected once. V shed 0 bases, J shed 5 bases, and the junction held 14 bases outside the gene matches. The CDR3 is 18 residues long. Germline V CDR1 and CDR2: SGHRS, YFSETQ. This TCR came from a female donor with multiple sclerosis, enrolled in a pregnancy study. This sequence joins TRBV5-1 and TRBJ2-1; 7 nucleotides match TRBD2. Material: peripheral blood, obtained before pregnancy. DNA of the CDR3: TGCGCCAGCAGCTTGGGCCCAGGTCGAGCGGGAAGGAACAATGAGCAGTTCTTC. Its translation: CASSLGPGRAGRNNEQFF.